These T cell receptor beta chains were read from a single sample in a study of blood T cell repertoires in COVID-19. Sequenced by immunoSEQ multiplex PCR; TCRdb stores in-frame clones only, minus some. In the table there are about 410,000 clones, 89% of which are singletons. The material sequenced was peripheral blood. The source of these receptors is a woman between 40 and 55 years old with COVID-19, enrolled during active disease. Both conserved end residues are part of each CDR3. A D gene is named only where the DNA matches it firmly. Rows give clone size only sometimes, using once, few, many, or a class for an expanded clone.

d_call	v_call	j_call	cdr3_length	clone_size	cdr3_nt	cdr3_aa
-	TRBV7-2	TRBJ2-6	16	-	TGTGCCAGCAGCTTTATCGGAGGCTCTGGGGCCAACGTCCTGACTTTC	CASSFIGGSGANVLTF
TRBD1	TRBV4-3	TRBJ1-2	14	-	TGCGCCAGCAGCCAAGTTCAGGGGGCGAATGGCTACACCTTC	CASSQVQGANGYTF
TRBD2	TRBV30	TRBJ2-7	15	-	TGTGCCTGGAGTAAGACTAGCGGGATTGCCTACGAGCAGTACTTC	CAWSKTSGIAYEQYF
TRBD2	TRBV29-1	TRBJ2-7	16	-	TGCAGCGTTGAAGGTGGGGCGGGAGGCAGGGTCTACGAGCAGTACTTC	CSVEGGAGGRVYEQYF
-	TRBV7-9	TRBJ1-1	16	-	TGTGCCAGCAGGCGAATTATTGCCGGGGAGAGCACTGAAGCTTTCTTT	CASRRIIAGESTEAFF
-	TRBV6-5	TRBJ2-3	12	-	TGTGCCAGCAGCCAGGTCCCAGATACGCAGTATTTT	CASSQVPDTQYF
TRBD1	TRBV7-3	TRBJ1-1	16	-	TGTGCCAGCAGCCTCCGGGACAGGGCTACTACAACTGAAGCTTTCTTT	CASSLRDRATTTEAFF
-	TRBV5-1	TRBJ1-6	14	-	TGCGCCAGCAGCTTGTTGGAGGGTGCTTCACCCCTCCACTTT	CASSLLEGASPLHF
-	TRBV28	TRBJ1-2	12	-	TGTGCCAGCAGCGGGGGACCCTATGGCTACACCTTC	CASSGGPYGYTF
-	TRBV19	TRBJ1-2	17	once	TGTGCCAGTAGTATAGATCAGGGAGGGCCGTCGGGCTATGGCTACACCTTC	CASSIDQGGPSGYGYTF
TRBD1	TRBV5-1	TRBJ1-4	16	-	TGCGCCAGCAGCTTGGCCGGGGACAGACTTAATGAAAAACTGTTTTTT	CASSLAGDRLNEKLFF
-	TRBV7-9	TRBJ1-2	14	-	TGTGCCAGCAGCTTAAACCCGCAGGTCTATGGCTACACCTTC	CASSLNPQVYGYTF
-	TRBV5-4	TRBJ1-1	14	-	TGTGCCAGCAGCTTCCGGGATCTGAACACTGAAGCTTTCTTT	CASSFRDLNTEAFF
TRBD2	TRBV28	TRBJ2-7	16	once	TGTGCCAGCAGTCCGCCTAGCGGGGGAAGTTTTCCCGAGCAGTACTTC	CASSPPSGGSFPEQYF
-	TRBV18	TRBJ1-2	16	-	TGTGCCAGCTCACTTCGCCCCGGCAGCGCTAACTATGGCTACACCTTC	CASSLRPGSANYGYTF
TRBD1	TRBV5-1	TRBJ2-2	16	once	TGCGCCAGCAGCTTGGCCCCTGGACAGGGGACCGGGGAGCTGTTTTTT	CASSLAPGQGTGELFF
TRBD1	TRBV2	TRBJ1-1	11	once	TGTGCCAGCAGTTTAGGGCCAGGGGGTTTCTTT	CASSLGPGGFF
-	TRBV27	TRBJ2-3	15	once	TGTGCCAGCAGTTTAGGTGGGAGGTGGACAGATACGCAGTATTTT	CASSLGGRWTDTQYF
TRBD2	TRBV5-6	TRBJ2-5	17	-	TGTGCCAGCACCCGGAGGACTAGCGGGAGATTAGGGGAGACCCAGTACTTC	CASTRRTSGRLGETQYF
TRBD1	TRBV19	TRBJ2-7	15	-	TGTGCCAGTAGTATAGTGCCGGGACAGCGGAACGAGCAGTACTTC	CASSIVPGQRNEQYF
TRBD1	TRBV30	TRBJ1-6	16	-	TGTGCCTGGAGATTAGACAGGGGGCTCTATAATTCACCCCTCCACTTT	CAWRLDRGLYNSPLHF
-	TRBV5-1	TRBJ1-1	14	-	TGCGCCAGCAGGCCCGGGTCACTGAAAACTGAAGCTTTCTTT	CASRPGSLKTEAFF
TRBD1	TRBV15	TRBJ1-1	12	-	TGTGCCACCAGCTCACAGGGGGCTGAAGCTTTCTTT	CATSSQGAEAFF
TRBD1	TRBV28	TRBJ1-1	14	-	TGTGCCAGCAGTGAGACTCCCAGGGGGGTGGAAGCTTTCTTT	CASSETPRGVEAFF
-	TRBV20-1	TRBJ2-5	11	-	TGCAGTGCCCACAACCAAGAGACCCAGTACTTC	CSAHNQETQYF
-	TRBV13	TRBJ2-1	17	-	TGTGCCAGCAGCGAGCCATACAGGGGACTCTCCTACAATGAGCAGTTCTTC	CASSEPYRGLSYNEQFF
-	TRBV30	TRBJ2-3	14	-	TGTGCCTGGACATTGCGGGGTCTCACAGATACGCAGTATTTT	CAWTLRGLTDTQYF